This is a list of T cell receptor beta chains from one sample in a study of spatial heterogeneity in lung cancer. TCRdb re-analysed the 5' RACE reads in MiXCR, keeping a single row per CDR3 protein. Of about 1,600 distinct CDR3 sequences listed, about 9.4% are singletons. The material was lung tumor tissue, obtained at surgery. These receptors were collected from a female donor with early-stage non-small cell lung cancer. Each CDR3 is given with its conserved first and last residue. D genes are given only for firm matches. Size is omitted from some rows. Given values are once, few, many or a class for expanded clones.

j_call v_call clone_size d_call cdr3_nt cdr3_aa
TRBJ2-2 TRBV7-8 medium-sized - TGTGCCAGCGAGAATTTGGTCCTGCCGACTAAAACGAACACCGGGGAGCTGTTTTTT CASENLVLPTKTNTGELFF
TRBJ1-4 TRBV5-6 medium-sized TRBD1 TGTGCCAGCAGCTCAATCTCCTTCGACAGGGGAGGAGAAAAACTGTTTTTT CASSSISFDRGGEKLFF
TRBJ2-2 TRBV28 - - TGTGCCAGCAGCACCACAGAAGGGGGGACCGGGGAGCTGTTTTTT CASSTTEGGTGELFF
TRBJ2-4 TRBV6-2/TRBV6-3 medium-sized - TGTGCCAGCAGTTACCCTGGGCTCCGCAGGCTGAACATTCAGTACTTC CASSYPGLRRLNIQYF
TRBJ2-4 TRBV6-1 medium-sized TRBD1 TGTGCCAGCACCGGGACAGGGAAAAACATTCAGTACTTC CASTGTGKNIQYF
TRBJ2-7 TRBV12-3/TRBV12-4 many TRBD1 TGTGCCAGCAGTTTAGCCAGACAGGGGGGTGGTCACGAGCAGTACTTC CASSLARQGGGHEQYF
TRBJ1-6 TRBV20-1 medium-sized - TGCAGTGCTAGTCGAGGCTTGGACTTCTATAATTCACCCCTCCACTTT CSASRGLDFYNSPLHF
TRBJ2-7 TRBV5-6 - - TGTGCCAGCCAACCAGGGGCTACCTACGAGCAGTACTTC CASQPGATYEQYF
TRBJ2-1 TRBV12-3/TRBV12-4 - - TGTGCCAGCACCCCTACAGGCGGTACTGGAAATGAGCAGTTCTTC CASTPTGGTGNEQFF
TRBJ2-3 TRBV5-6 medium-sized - TGTGCCAGCAGCTTGAGGGGGGGACAGCGGTCAGATACGCAGTATTTT CASSLRGGQRSDTQYF
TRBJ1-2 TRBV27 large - TGTGCCAGCAGTTTAAGCGGGGTCTATGGCTACACCTTC CASSLSGVYGYTF
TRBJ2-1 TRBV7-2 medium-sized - TGTGCCAGCAGCACGGAGTCCCTTGGCAATGAGCAGTTCTTC CASSTESLGNEQFF
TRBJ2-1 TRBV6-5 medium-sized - TGTGCCACCCCCAAACTAGCATCCTACTACAATGAGCAGTTCTTC CATPKLASYYNEQFF